This section outlines one TCR beta chain sequence together with its context. CDR3 length: 15 amino acids. Between the trimmed V and J ends, which lost 5 bases and 0 bases, there was a span of 11 bases. Per germline, CDR1 SNHLY and CDR2 FYNNEI. The entry originates in a study of blood T cells in healthy people across ages. A J-beta primer mix and a sample-barcoded 5' primer were used in a second PCR of about 7 to 12 cycles. From the 5' RACE reads, TCRdb called clonotypes with MiXCR, one entry per CDR3 protein. The sample contains around 500,000 distinct CDR3 sequences, 25% to 35% of which appear only once. This same sample was also part of a study on T cells of mothers and their children.

This TCR came from a boy aged 2-15 years in good health. This sequence joins TRBV2 and TRBJ2-1; TRBD1 is a possible D gene (5 bases). The sample comprised blood. CDR3 sequence reads: CASSLQAFSYNEQFF. The DNA for the CDR3 is TGTGCCAGCAGTCTACAGGCGTTCTCCTACAATGAGCAGTTCTTC.